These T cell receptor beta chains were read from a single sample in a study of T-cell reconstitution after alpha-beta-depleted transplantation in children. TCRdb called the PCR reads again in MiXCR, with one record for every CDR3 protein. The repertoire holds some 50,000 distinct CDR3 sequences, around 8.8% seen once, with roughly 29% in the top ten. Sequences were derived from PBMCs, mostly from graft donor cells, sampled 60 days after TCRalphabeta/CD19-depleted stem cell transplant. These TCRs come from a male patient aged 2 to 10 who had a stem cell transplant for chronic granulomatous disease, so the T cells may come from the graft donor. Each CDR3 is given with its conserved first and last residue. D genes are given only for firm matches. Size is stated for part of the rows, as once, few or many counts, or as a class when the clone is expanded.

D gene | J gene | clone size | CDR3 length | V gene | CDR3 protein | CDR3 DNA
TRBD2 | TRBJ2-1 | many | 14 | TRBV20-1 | CSAQRESSYNEQFF | TGCAGTGCGCAGCGGGAGAGCTCCTACAATGAGCAGTTCTTC
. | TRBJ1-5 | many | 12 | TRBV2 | CASSAVNQPQHF | TGTGCCAGCAGTGCTGTGAATCAGCCCCAGCATTTT
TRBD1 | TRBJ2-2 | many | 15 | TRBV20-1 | CSANNRGRGTGELFF | TGCAGTGCTAACAATAGGGGGCGCGGCACCGGGGAGCTGTTTTTT
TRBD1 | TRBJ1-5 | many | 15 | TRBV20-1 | CSAIQQGYSNQPQHF | TGCAGTGCCATTCAACAGGGGTATAGCAATCAGCCCCAGCATTTT
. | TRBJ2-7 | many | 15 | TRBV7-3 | CASSLRGGGLYEQYF | TGTGCCAGCAGCTTGAGGGGTGGTGGACTCTACGAGCAGTACTTC
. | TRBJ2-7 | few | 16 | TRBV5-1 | CASSLNRDILAYEQYF | TGCGCCAGCAGCTTGAACCGGGACATATTAGCCTACGAGCAGTACTTC
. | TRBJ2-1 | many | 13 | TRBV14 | CASSPLLTAVQFF | TGTGCCAGCAGCCCTCTATTGACCGCTGTGCAGTTCTTC
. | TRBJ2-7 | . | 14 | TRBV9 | CASSVEATDYEQYF | TGTGCCAGCAGCGTAGAGGCTACCGACTACGAGCAGTACTTC
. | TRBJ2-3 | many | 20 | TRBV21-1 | CASSSGQGGPAGAGTDTQYF | TGTGCCAGCAGCAGCGGACAGGGTGGTCCGGCTGGCGCTGGCACAGATACGCAGTATTTT
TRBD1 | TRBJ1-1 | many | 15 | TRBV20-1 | CSAAGTGTGNTEAFF | TGCAGTGCGGCCGGGACAGGGACAGGGAACACTGAAGCTTTCTTT
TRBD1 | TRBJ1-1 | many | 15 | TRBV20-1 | CSARTGTSMNTEAFF | TGCAGTGCTAGGACAGGGACGAGTATGAACACTGAAGCTTTCTTT
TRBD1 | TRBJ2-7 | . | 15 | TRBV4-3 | CASSLRGDRLYEQYF | TGCGCCAGCAGCCTGAGGGGGGACAGGCTCTACGAGCAGTACTTC
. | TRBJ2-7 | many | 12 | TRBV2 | CASNPDSYEQYF | TGTGCCAGCAACCCCGACAGCTACGAGCAGTACTTC
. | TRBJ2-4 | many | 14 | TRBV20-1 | CSASDYLAKNIQYF | TGCAGTGCATCAGACTATCTAGCCAAAAACATTCAGTACTTC
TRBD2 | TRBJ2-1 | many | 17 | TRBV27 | CASSLWGGTRSYNEQFF | TGTGCCAGCAGTTTATGGGGGGGGACCCGCTCCTACAATGAGCAGTTCTTC
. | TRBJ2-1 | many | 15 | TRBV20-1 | CSARVPGLSYNEQFF | TGCAGTGCTAGAGTCCCGGGACTCTCCTACAATGAGCAGTTCTTC
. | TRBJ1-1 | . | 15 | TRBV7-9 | CASSPLASGANEAFF | TGTGCCAGCAGCCCGTTGGCGTCGGGGGCGAATGAAGCTTTCTTT
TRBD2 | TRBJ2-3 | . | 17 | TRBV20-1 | CSASPWASGRRTDTQYF | TGCAGTGCTTCCCCTTGGGCTAGCGGGAGAAGAACAGATACGCAGTATTTT
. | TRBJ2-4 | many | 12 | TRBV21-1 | CASSKARYIQYF | TGTGCCAGCAGCAAAGCGCGGTACATTCAGTACTTC
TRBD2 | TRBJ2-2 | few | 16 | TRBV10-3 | CAISESLAGGTGELFF | TGTGCCATCAGTGAATCGCTAGCGGGGGGGACCGGGGAGCTGTTTTTT
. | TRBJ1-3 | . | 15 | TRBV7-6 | CASSRGPGSGNTIYF | TGTGCCAGCAGCCGGGGACCGGGCTCTGGAAACACCATATATTTT
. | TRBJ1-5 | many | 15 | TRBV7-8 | CASSLDVRANQPQHF | TGTGCCAGCAGCTTAGATGTCAGGGCCAATCAGCCCCAGCATTTT
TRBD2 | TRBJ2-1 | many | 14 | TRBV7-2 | CASSGGLAYNEQFF | TGTGCCAGCAGCGGGGGACTAGCCTACAATGAGCAGTTCTTC
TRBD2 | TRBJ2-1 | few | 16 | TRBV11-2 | CASSLGAGGPYNEQFF | TGTGCCAGCAGCTTGGGAGCGGGAGGTCCCTACAATGAGCAGTTCTTC
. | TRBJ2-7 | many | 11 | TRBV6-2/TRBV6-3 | CASSYNYEQYF | TGTGCCAGCAGTTACAACTACGAGCAGTACTTC
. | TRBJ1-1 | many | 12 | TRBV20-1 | CSARTANTEAFF | TGCAGTGCTAGGACAGCGAACACTGAAGCTTTCTTT
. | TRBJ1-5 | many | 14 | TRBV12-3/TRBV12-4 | CASSRPGKNQPQHF | TGTGCCAGCAGTCGACCAGGGAAAAATCAGCCCCAGCATTTT
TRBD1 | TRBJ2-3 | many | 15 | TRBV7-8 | CASSPRTGGADTQYF | TGTGCCAGCAGCCCAAGGACAGGGGGCGCAGATACGCAGTATTTT
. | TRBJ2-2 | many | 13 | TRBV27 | CASRSGLTGELFF | TGTGCCAGCAGATCGGGACTCACCGGGGAGCTGTTTTTT
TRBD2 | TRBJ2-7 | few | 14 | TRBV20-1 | CSARARLARYEQYF | TGCAGTGCTAGAGCTAGACTAGCGAGGTACGAGCAGTACTTC
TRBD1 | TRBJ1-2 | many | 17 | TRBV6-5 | CASSYLPTGAQSYGYTF | TGTGCCAGCAGTTACCTCCCGACAGGGGCCCAATCGTATGGCTACACCTTC
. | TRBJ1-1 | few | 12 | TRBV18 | CASSPLGTEAFF | TGTGCCAGCTCACCTCTGGGCACTGAAGCTTTCTTT
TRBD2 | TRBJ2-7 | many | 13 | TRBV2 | CASSDGRAYEQYF | TGTGCCAGCAGTGACGGGAGGGCCTACGAGCAGTACTTC
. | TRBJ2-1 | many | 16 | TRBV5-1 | CASRLSPGLSYNEQFF | TGCGCCAGCAGACTATCGCCGGGACTGTCCTACAATGAGCAGTTCTTC
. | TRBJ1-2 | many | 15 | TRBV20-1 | CSARDLARPNYGYTF | TGCAGTGCTAGAGATTTGGCACGGCCCAACTATGGCTACACCTTC
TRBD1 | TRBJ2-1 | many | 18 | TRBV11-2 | CASSWGQGARRDYNEQFF | TGTGCCAGCAGCTGGGGACAGGGGGCGCGACGGGACTACAATGAGCAGTTCTTC
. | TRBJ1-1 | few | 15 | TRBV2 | CASSEANSLNTEAFF | TGTGCCAGCAGTGAAGCTAACAGTTTAAACACTGAAGCTTTCTTT
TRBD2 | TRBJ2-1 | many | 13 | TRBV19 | CASTVAGGNEQFF | TGTGCCAGTACAGTAGCGGGAGGCAATGAGCAGTTCTTC
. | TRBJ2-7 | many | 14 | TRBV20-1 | CSARDVRLAHEQYF | TGCAGTGCTAGAGATGTACGGCTAGCGCACGAGCAGTACTTC
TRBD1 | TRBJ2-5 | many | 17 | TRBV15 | CATSRTTGAASEETQYF | TGTGCCACCAGCAGGACGACAGGGGCAGCTTCCGAGGAGACCCAGTACTTC
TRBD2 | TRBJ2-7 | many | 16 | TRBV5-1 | CASSSGLAGGFDEQYF | TGCGCCAGCAGCTCGGGACTAGCGGGAGGGTTCGACGAGCAGTACTTC
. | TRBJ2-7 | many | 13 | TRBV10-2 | CASRESPVYEQYF | TGCGCCAGTCGGGAGTCCCCGGTTTACGAGCAGTACTTC
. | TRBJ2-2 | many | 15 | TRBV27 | CASPPKAGNTGELFF | TGTGCCAGCCCCCCCAAGGCGGGGAACACCGGGGAGCTGTTTTTT
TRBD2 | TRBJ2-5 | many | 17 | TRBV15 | CATSRAGLAGGGETQYF | TGTGCCACCAGCAGAGCGGGACTAGCGGGAGGTGGAGAGACCCAGTACTTC
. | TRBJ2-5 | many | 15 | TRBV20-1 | CSVKAGGRPKETQYF | TGCAGTGTAAAAGCCGGGGGGCGGCCGAAAGAGACCCAGTACTTC
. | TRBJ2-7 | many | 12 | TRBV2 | CASSTTDYEQYF | TGTGCCAGCAGTACGACAGACTACGAGCAGTACTTC
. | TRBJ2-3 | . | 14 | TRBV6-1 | CATEGRKRVDTQYF | TGTGCCACCGAAGGGAGGAAAAGGGTGGATACGCAGTATTTT
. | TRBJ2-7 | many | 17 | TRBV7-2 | CASSLIGTKSIFYEQYF | TGTGCCAGCAGCTTAATCGGGACAAAGAGTATTTTCTACGAGCAGTACTTC
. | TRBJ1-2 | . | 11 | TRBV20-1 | CSARGGYGYTF | TGCAGTGCTAGGGGGGGGTATGGCTACACCTTC
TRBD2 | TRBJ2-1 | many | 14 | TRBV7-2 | CASSSSSGRTEQFF | TGTGCCAGCAGCTCGAGTAGCGGGAGGACTGAGCAGTTCTTC
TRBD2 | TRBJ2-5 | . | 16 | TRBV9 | CASSTGLAASQETQYF | TGTGCCAGCAGCACGGGACTAGCGGCAAGCCAAGAGACCCAGTACTTC
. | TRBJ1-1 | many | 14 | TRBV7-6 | CASSLVSGGTEAFF | TGTGCCAGCAGCTTAGTTTCCGGGGGCACTGAAGCTTTCTTT
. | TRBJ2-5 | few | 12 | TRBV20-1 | CKGADDEETQYF | TGCAAAGGGGCAGATGATGAAGAGACCCAGTACTTC
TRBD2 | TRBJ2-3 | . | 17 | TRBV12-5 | CASGLSQLAGWSDTQYF | TGTGCTAGTGGTTTGTCCCAGCTAGCGGGATGGTCAGATACGCAGTATTTT
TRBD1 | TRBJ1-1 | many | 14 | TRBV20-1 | CSAVGRTGKVTAFF | TGCAGTGCTGTCGGGAGGACAGGGAAGGTTACAGCTTTCTTT
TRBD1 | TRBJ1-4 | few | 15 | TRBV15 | CATSSLGTGHEKLFF | TGTGCCACCAGCAGTCTAGGGACAGGGCATGAAAAACTGTTTTTT
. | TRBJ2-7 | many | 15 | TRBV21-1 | CASSRQSGCSYEQYF | TGTGCCAGCAGCAGGCAGAGCGGCTGCTCCTACGAGCAGTACTTC
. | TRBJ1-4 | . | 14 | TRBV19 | CASSPGATNEKLFF | TGTGCCAGTAGCCCCGGGGCCACTAATGAAAAACTGTTTTTT
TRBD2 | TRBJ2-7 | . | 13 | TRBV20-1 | CSVPGSGSGEQYF | TGCAGTGTCCCGGGTAGCGGGAGCGGCGAGCAGTACTTC